The sequence of this T cell receptor beta chain was determined in a study of T cell responses to AZD1222 COVID-19 vaccine. Germline assignment: CDR1 SEHNR and CDR2 FQNEAQ (reference sequence). The CDR3 consists of 13 residues. The ends were cut back, 1 base at V and 3 bases at J, with 7 bases in the middle. Generated by immunoSEQ multiplex PCR, the TCRdb table keeps only in-frame clones and is missing some. This sample has 140,000 to 150,000 clones, with about 92% found just once. The starting material was peripheral blood, obtained after recovery from COVID-19. The sequence was obtained from an adult who had recovered from COVID-19. The chain uses TRBV7-9 and TRBJ2-7; D ambiguous. Written as DNA, the CDR3 is TGTGCCAGCAGCTTAGGCGCAGGCTACGAGCAGTACTTC. Its translation is CASSLGAGYEQYF.